Each of the 14 T cell receptor beta chains below was sequenced from the same sample in a study of OX40 agonist ivuxolimab in advanced cancers. Method: immunoSEQ multiplex PCR; TCRdb's copy keeps in-frame clones and lacks some. The sample yields tens of thousands of clones, around four fifths seen once. Sequences were derived from CD4+ or CD8+ T cells sorted from blood, sampled in a trial of the OX40 agonist ivuxolimab. The receptor source for this set is an adult with an advanced solid tumor such as melanoma, head and neck, liver or kidney cancer.

This clone was picked up one time. The rearrangement uses TRBV12-5 and TRBJ1-2, with D tentatively TRBD1 (5 bases). CDR1 and CDR2 (germline): LGHNT, FRNRAP. There are 13 residues in the CDR3. With 1 base removed from V and 4 bases from J, the gap between germline ends came to 7 bases. CDR3 amino acids: CASGLGQTYGYTF. The CDR3 DNA reads TGTGCTAGTGGTTTGGGACAGACCTATGGCTACACCTTC.

This chain connects TRBV2 to TRBJ2-5; the D gene is possibly TRBD2 (6 bases). The V end lost 7 bases, the J end lost 5 bases, and 11 bases lay between the germline ends. CDR1 and CDR2 from the germline V gene are SNHLY and FYNNEI. This CDR3 has 12 amino acids. The CDR3 region has the DNA TGTGCCAGCAATTCGGGGGAGGAGACCCAGTACTTC. Protein sequence: CASNSGEETQYF.

The rearrangement joins TRBV4-3 to TRBJ2-3; the match to TRBD2 covers 8 bases. The CDR3 loop spans 16 amino acids. Per germline, CDR1 LGHNA and CDR2 YSLEER. Unmatched junction bases numbered 4, after V lost 0 bases and J lost 2 bases. CDR3 protein: CASSQDRGGLTDTQYF. As DNA, the CDR3 is TGCGCCAGCAGCCAAGACCGGGGGGGCCTCACAGATACGCAGTATTTT.

This chain uses TRBV18 with TRBJ2-7; D uncertain. The CDR3 covers 12 residues. With 6 bases removed from V and 2 bases from J, the gap between germline ends came to 8 bases. The germline CDR1 and CDR2 sequences are KGHSH and LQKENI. CDR3 sequence: CASSPSPYEQYF. The CDR3 nucleotides read TGTGCCAGCTCTCCCAGCCCCTACGAGCAGTACTTC.

The chain joins TRBV7-2 to TRBJ2-5; no clear D. This CDR3 comprises 12 residues. V was clipped by 2 bases and J by 7 bases, with 8 bases between them. Germline-derived CDR1 and CDR2 are SGHTA and FQGNSA. CDR3 residues: CASSLLLGTQYF. Here the CDR3 DNA reads TGTGCCAGCAGCTTATTACTTGGGACCCAGTACTTC.

The J gene is TRBJ2-5, the V gene TRBV18, with D perhaps TRBD1 or TRBD2 (5 bases each). The V end was cut by 5 bases, the J end by 2 bases, with 15 bases between. This CDR3 region has 15 residues. Germline CDR1 reads KGHSH; CDR2 reads LQKENI. The CDR3 protein is CASSSPGRPQETQYF. The CDR3, as DNA: TGTGCCAGCTCATCCCCGGGACGGCCGCAAGAGACCCAGTACTTC.

V and J are TRBV7-9 and TRBJ2-2; TRBD1 matches 10 bases. The V segment lost 5 bases and the J segment 7 bases; nucleotides outside the gene matches: 7. Germline values: CDR1 SEHNR, CDR2 FQNEAQ (reference sequence). The CDR3 sequence is 15 residues long. CDR3 loop: CASSSRDRGFGELFF. In DNA, the CDR3 is TGTGCCAGCAGCAGCCGGGACAGGGGTTTCGGGGAGCTGTTTTTT.

The table lists this clone with a count of one. This chain joins TRBV6-5 and TRBJ2-5; the D gene is possibly TRBD2 (7 bases). This CDR3 contains 15 residues. In germline, CDR1 is MNHEY, CDR2 SVGAGI. V was clipped by 4 bases and J by 2 bases, with 14 bases between them. The CDR3 DNA reads TGTGCCAGCAGTTTCCCCGGGGGGACACAAGAGACCCAGTACTTC. This gives the protein CASSFPGGTQETQYF.

V usage is TRBV19 and J usage is TRBJ2-7; 10 bases match TRBD1. V lost 9 bases and J lost 6; bases outside the gene matches: 11. This CDR3 contains 14 residues. In germline, CDR1 is LNHDA, CDR2 SQIVND (reference sequence). The CDR3 coding sequence is TGTGCCAGCCAAACCGGGACAGGGGACATCGAGCAGTACTTC. This encodes CASQTGTGDIEQYF.

The genes are TRBV5-4 and TRBJ1-1, with a weak D call TRBD1 (5 bases). Trimming removed 6 bases at V and 5 bases at J, with 17 bases between. Per germline, CDR1 SGHNT and CDR2 YYREEE (reference sequence). The length of the CDR3 is 14 residues. CDR3 DNA: TGTGCCAGCACCCCCGGGGGGGTAGGGACTGAAGCTTTCTTT. Translating gives CASTPGGVGTEAFF.

The chain recombines TRBV19 with TRBJ1-2; D unresolved. V was pared by 5 bases and J by 0 bases, with 13 bases between. Germline lookup yields CDR1 LNHDA and CDR2 SQIVND (reference sequence). CDR3 size: 15 residues. The CDR3 region is CASSPRLGTNYGYTF. CDR3 DNA: TGTGCCAGTAGTCCTCGTTTGGGGACTAACTATGGCTACACCTTC.

There are a few counts of this clone. The chain uses TRBV7-9 and TRBJ2-2; a possible D gene is TRBD1 (5 bases). The CDR3 length is 15 residues. Trimming removed 5 bases at V and 4 bases at J, with 14 bases between. From germline, CDR1 is SEHNR and CDR2 FQNEAQ (reference sequence). CDR3 in amino acids: CASSPTEVITGELFF. CDR3 nucleotide sequence: TGTGCCAGCAGCCCGACAGAAGTTATCACCGGGGAGCTGTTTTTT. Based on the CDR3 plus reference TRBV7-9 and TRBJ2-2, the full variable domain is DTGVSQNPRHKITKRGQNVTFRCDPISEHNRLYWYRQTLGQGPEFLTYFQNEAQLEKSRLLSDRFSAERPKGSFSTLEIQRTEQGDSAMYLCASSPTEVITGELFFGEGSRLTVL.

This clone showed up just a few times. This chain connects TRBV30 to TRBJ1-2, with D possibly being TRBD1 (6 bases). With 2 bases removed from V and 8 bases from J, the gap between germline ends came to 18 bases. CDR3 length equals 14 residues. CDR1 is GTSNPN, CDR2 SVGIG, per germline (reference sequence). CDR3 coding DNA: TGTGCCTGGAGTAAAGGGCAGGCGAGGGGGGGCTACACCTTC. Protein sequence: CAWSKGQARGGYTF.

The chain links TRBV6-5 to TRBJ1-1; D remains ambiguous. V lost 2 bases to trimming and J lost 10 bases, with 8 bases between them. The CDR3 has 11 residues. Germline V lookup: CDR1 MNHEY, CDR2 SVGAGI. The CDR3 DNA reads TGTGCCAGCAGTTACCAACAGCGAGCTTTCTTT. It yields the protein CASSYQQRAFF.